Presented here are 21 T cell receptor beta chains from one specimen sequenced in a study of PD-1 blockade in classical Hodgkin lymphoma. Relapses following autologous stem cell transplantation were seen in all patients, with brentuximab vedotin exposure varying. The data were produced by immunoSEQ multiplex PCR, yet TCRdb's version contains in-frame clones alone and is incomplete. The sample contains over 60,000 clones, about two thirds of which appear only once. The specimen comprised peripheral blood mononuclear cells (PBMCs), sampled before the second cycle of nivolumab. Every receptor here comes from a human donor with classical Hodgkin lymphoma.

J is TRBJ2-2 and V is TRBV14, with D possibly TRBD2 on 5 matching bases. Trimming took off 0 bases at V and 7 bases at J, with 12 bases between the two ends. CDR3 size: 15 residues. From germline, CDR1 is SGHDN and CDR2 FVKESK. CDR3 residues: CASSQDFGLDGELFF. CDR3 in DNA: TGTGCCAGCAGCCAAGATTTTGGACTGGACGGGGAGCTGTTTTTT.

The chain couples TRBV5-1 to TRBJ2-5; no reliable D call. The V gene lost 3 bases and the J gene lost 2 bases, with 2 bases spanning the gap. Germline V gives CDR1 SGHRS, CDR2 YFSETQ. The CDR3 spans 11 residues. The CDR3 is CASSSQETQYF. The CDR3 coding sequence is TGCGCCAGCAGCTCACAAGAGACCCAGTACTTC.

The chain carries TRBV10-1 and TRBJ2-2; 9 positions agree with TRBD1. This CDR3 region has 16 residues. V gave up 0 bases and J gave up 5 bases; unmatched junction bases: 4. Germline-derived CDR1 and CDR2 are WNHNN and SYGVQD (reference sequence). The CDR3, as DNA: TGCGCCAGCAGTGAGTCGACAGGGGGAGGAACCGGGGAGCTGTTTTTT. Its protein is CASSESTGGGTGELFF.

The chain links TRBV4-1 to TRBJ2-1; 8 nucleotides line up with TRBD2. V shed 2 bases and J 2 bases; nucleotides not matched to a gene: 2. The CDR3 totals 15 residues. Germline V CDR1 and CDR2: MGHRA, YSYEKL. The CDR3 DNA reads TGCGCCAGCAGCCAAATTAGCGGGACCTACAATGAGCAGTTCTTC. As protein: CASSQISGTYNEQFF.

This chain uses TRBV5-6 with TRBJ1-2; D is uncertain. V was cut by 0 bases and J by 8 bases, with 11 bases left in between. CDR3 size: 13 residues. The germline V gene has CDR1 SGHDT and CDR2 YYEEEE. DNA of the CDR3: TGTGCCAGCAGCTTGGAACGACGTGGCGGCTACACCTTC. Encoded protein: CASSLERRGGYTF.

The chain joins TRBV4-2 to TRBJ2-4; D remains unclear. Germline V gene sequence: CDR1 LGHNA, CDR2 YNFKEQ. The V end was cut by 0 bases, the J end by 2 bases, with 20 bases between. CDR3 length: 19 amino acids. The CDR3 loop reads CASSQDNRGPSPPKNIQYF. CDR3 sequence (DNA): TGTGCCAGCAGCCAAGATAATCGAGGCCCTTCACCCCCCAAAAACATTCAGTACTTC.

The J gene is TRBJ1-2, the V gene TRBV7-9, with D hard to call. This CDR3 comprises 13 residues. V dropped 2 bases and J dropped 2 bases, with 6 bases sitting between them. Looked up from germline, CDR1 is SEHNR and CDR2 is FQNEAQ (reference sequence). The CDR3 reads CASSLNPNYGYTF. The CDR3 DNA reads as TGTGCCAGCAGCTTAAACCCGAACTATGGCTACACCTTC.

This clone was observed a single time. The chain couples TRBV5-1 to TRBJ2-2; TRBD2 matches 12 bases. V was pared by 3 bases and J by 0 bases, with 9 bases of the junction left unmatched. In germline, CDR1 is SGHRS, CDR2 YFSETQ. The CDR3 is 19 amino acids. The CDR3: CASSSTRLAGASNTGELFF. CDR3 in DNA: TGCGCCAGCAGCTCGACCCGACTAGCGGGGGCATCGAACACCGGGGAGCTGTTTTTT.

This rearrangement joins TRBV15 to TRBJ2-3; D remains ambiguous. Germline-derived CDR1 and CDR2 are LNHNV and YYDKDF (reference sequence). V was shortened by 3 bases and J by 2 bases, with 15 bases between the two germline ends. This CDR3 region has 16 residues. The CDR3 DNA follows: TGTGCCACCAGCAGTGGGCCCGGAACAGCCACAGATACGCAGTATTTT. It specifies CATSSGPGTATDTQYF.

This clone came up a few times. V usage is TRBV19 and J usage is TRBJ1-1; perhaps TRBD1 as D (5 bases). Trimming stripped 10 bases from V and 0 bases from J, with 18 bases between. This CDR3 spans 15 amino acids. Germline V gene sequence: CDR1 LNHDA, CDR2 SQIVND (reference sequence). The CDR3 sequence is CATKGQSYMNTEAFF. The CDR3 bases are TGTGCCACCAAGGGGCAGTCCTACATGAACACTGAAGCTTTCTTT.

This clone occurred once. This chain joins TRBV9 and TRBJ2-2, with D unresolved. V lost 0 bases and J lost 0, with 9 bases in between. Per the germline V gene, CDR1 is SGDLS and CDR2 is YYNGEE. This CDR3 spans 16 amino acids. CDR3 sequence: CASSVGSEPNTGELFF. The CDR3 DNA reads TGTGCCAGCAGCGTAGGGTCAGAACCGAACACCGGGGAGCTGTTTTTT.

The V call is TRBV25-1, the J call TRBJ2-1, with D tentatively TRBD2 (5 bases). This CDR3 has 11 residues. V dropped 8 bases and J dropped 12 bases, with 14 bases sitting between them. From germline, CDR1 is MGHDK and CDR2 SYGVNS. Here the CDR3 reads CASQSGIGQFF. CDR3 DNA sequence: TGTGCCAGCCAATCGGGGATAGGGCAGTTCTTC.

This clone was observed a few times. This sequence joins TRBV5-1 and TRBJ2-2; 7 bases align to TRBD2. This CDR3 comprises 16 residues. V was pared by 0 bases and J by 4 bases, with 6 bases of the junction left unmatched. Germline CDR1 is SGHRS and CDR2 is YFSETQ. The CDR3 loop reads CASSLGWGGSTGELFF. The CDR3 DNA follows: TGCGCCAGCAGCTTGGGATGGGGCGGGAGCACCGGGGAGCTGTTTTTT.

This sequence joins TRBV18 and TRBJ2-2, with 9 bases fitting TRBD1. The ends lost 1 base at V and 5 bases at J; junction bases unmatched: 2. CDR1 and CDR2 (germline): KGHSH, LQKENI. The CDR3 extends over 15 amino acids. CDR3 sequence (DNA): TGTGCCAGCTCACCACGGGACAGGGATACCGGGGAGCTGTTTTTT. It is translated as CASSPRDRDTGELFF. Full variable domain (rest looked up from reference TRBV18 and TRBJ2-2): NAGVMQNPRHLVRRRGQEARLRCSPMKGHSHVYWYRQLPEEGLKFMVYLQKENIIDESGMPKERFSAEFPKEGPSILRIQQVVRGDSAAYFCASSPRDRDTGELFFGEGSRLTVL.

V gene TRBV29-1 combines with J gene TRBJ2-7; tentative D call: TRBD1 (8 bases). Germline V gives CDR1 SQVTM, CDR2 ANQGSEA. This CDR3 has 13 amino acids. Trimming stripped 5 bases from V and 5 bases from J, with 16 bases between. CDR3 DNA sequence: TGCAGCGTTTCCCGGACAGGGAGGGACGAGCAGTACTTC. It specifies CSVSRTGRDEQYF.

The V and J genes are TRBV7-9 and TRBJ1-4; 8 nucleotides agree with TRBD1. V lost 0 bases and J lost 6; bases outside the gene matches: 0. Germline CDR1 SEHNR, CDR2 FQNEAQ (reference sequence). This CDR3 comprises 14 residues. The CDR3 DNA is TGTGCCAGCAGCTTAGCGGACAGGGATGAAAAACTGTTTTTT. Its protein product is CASSLADRDEKLFF. Full variable domain (outside the CDR3, taken from reference TRBV7-9 and TRBJ1-4): DTGVSQNPRHKITKRGQNVTFRCDPISEHNRLYWYRQTLGQGPEFLTYFQNEAQLEKSRLLSDRFSAERPKGSFSTLEIQRTEQGDSAMYLCASSLADRDEKLFFGSGTQLSVL.

The rearrangement joins TRBV6-5 to TRBJ2-7; D unresolved. V was cut by 6 bases and J by 2 bases, with 17 bases left in between. CDR3 length: 15 amino acids. Germline assignment: CDR1 MNHEY and CDR2 SVGAGI. The CDR3 nucleotides are TGTGCCAGCAGCCAGCCCTTCGACAACGCCTACGAGCAGTACTTC. It yields the protein CASSQPFDNAYEQYF.

In its sample, this clone was seen once. The V and J genes are TRBV5-1 and TRBJ1-1; D not resolved. This CDR3 has 15 residues. Germline V lookup: CDR1 SGHRS, CDR2 YFSETQ. Trimming took 4 bases from V and 6 from J, leaving 19 bases between them. In DNA form, the CDR3 reads TGCGCCAGCAGCCCACCGGGAGATTTCTTCTCTGAAGCTTTCTTT. Protein: CASSPPGDFFSEAFF.

This chain joins TRBV10-3 and TRBJ2-2; no definite D call. V was clipped by 3 bases and J by 0 bases, with 8 bases between them. Germline V lookup: CDR1 ENHRY, CDR2 SYGVKD. CDR3 length: 15 residues. This CDR3 reads CAISDVGTNTGELFF. The CDR3 coding sequence is TGTGCCATCAGTGATGTGGGCACGAACACCGGGGAGCTGTTTTTT.

The genes are TRBV5-1 and TRBJ1-3, with D tentatively TRBD1 (6 bases). The CDR3 sequence is 15 residues long. The germline gives CDR1 SGHRS, CDR2 YFSETQ. V was pared by 4 bases and J by 0 bases, with 11 bases between. CDR3 sequence: CASSRGSDSGNTIYF. CDR3 in DNA: TGCGCCAGCAGCAGGGGGTCGGACTCTGGAAACACCATATATTTT.

The rearrangement joins TRBV7-2 to TRBJ2-7, with D hard to call. Per germline, CDR1 SGHTA and CDR2 FQGNSA. The CDR3 spans 14 residues. V lost 5 bases and J 2 bases, leaving 13 bases between the germline ends. CDR3 DNA sequence: TGTGCCAGCAGCCCTGCCGTGGGAACCTACGAGCAGTACTTC. Its translation is CASSPAVGTYEQYF.